This T cell receptor beta chain was recovered during a study of cytomegalovirus exposure and HLA in healthy donors. With 60 Vbeta and 13 Jbeta primers, the PCR was carried out. Repertoires were generated with immunoSEQ multiplex PCR, while TCRdb's copy carries only in-frame clones and drops some. This sample carries about 94,000 clones, around 80% of them seen once, and the ten largest clones take roughly 0.71%. The ends were cut back, 0 bases at V and 0 bases at J, with 12 bases in the middle. CDR1 is MGHRA, CDR2 YSYEKL, per germline. This CDR3 is 17 amino acids long. This chain links TRBV4-1 with TRBJ1-5, with a tentative D call TRBD1 (5 bases). This TCR derives from a woman aged 60-75 years in good health and CMV-seronegative. The material sequenced was PBMCs. In nucleotides, the CDR3 is TGCGCCAGCAGCCAAGAACAGGAACCCTATAGCAATCAGCCCCAGCATTTT. The encoded protein is CASSQEQEPYSNQPQHF.